The 23 T cell receptor beta chains in this list originate from one sample, sequenced in a study of cytomegalovirus exposure and HLA in healthy donors. Amplification used 60 Vbeta primers and 13 Jbeta primers. Method: immunoSEQ multiplex PCR; TCRdb's copy keeps in-frame clones and lacks some. Here the sample spans 150,000 to 200,000 clones, over 75% being singletons. The specimen sequenced was PBMCs. These receptors all come from a man in his fifties or sixties in good health and CMV-seropositive.

The V and J genes are TRBV6-6 and TRBJ1-3, with TRBD1 as a possible D gene (5 bases). The CDR3 has 16 amino acids. Per the germline V gene, CDR1 is MNHNY and CDR2 is SVGAGI (reference sequence). V lost 6 bases and J lost 0, with 15 bases in between. The CDR3 is CASRPRGVYSGNTIYF. The CDR3 DNA is TGTGCCAGCAGACCCCGGGGGGTTTACTCTGGAAACACCATATATTTT.

CDR3 sequence (DNA): TGTGCCATCAGTGAACGAGGGCTAGCGGGGGGGCTTAATACGCAGTATTTT. It specifies CAISERGLAGGLNTQYF. The gene calls are TRBV10-3 and TRBJ2-3; 12 bases map to TRBD2. This CDR3 has 17 residues. Germline-derived CDR1 and CDR2 are ENHRY and SYGVKD. V was pared by 3 bases and J by 7 bases, with 11 bases of the junction left unmatched.

The V gene is TRBV6-1, the J gene TRBJ2-1; TRBD2 might be the D (6 bases). CDR1 and CDR2 from the germline V gene are MNHNS and SASEGT. Trimming removed 3 bases at V and 8 bases at J, with 26 bases between. The CDR3 totals 18 residues. The CDR3 region is CASSEGRSTRGSNYEQFF. CDR3 DNA sequence: TGTGCCAGCAGTGAGGGGAGGTCGACAAGGGGAAGTAACTATGAGCAGTTCTTC.

J is TRBJ2-3 and V is TRBV29-1; 9 positions match TRBD2. The V and J ends lost 3 bases and 6 bases, in that order; junction bases with no gene match: 10. CDR1 and CDR2 (germline): SQVTM, ANQGSEA. The CDR3 sequence is 15 residues long. CDR3 loop: CSVEGAGGLLDTQYF. The CDR3 DNA is TGCAGCGTTGAGGGGGCGGGGGGGCTTTTGGATACGCAGTATTTT.

This sequence joins TRBV29-1 and TRBJ1-1; 8 nucleotides match TRBD1. From germline, CDR1 is SQVTM and CDR2 ANQGSEA. Unmatched junction bases numbered 7, after V lost 8 bases and J lost 8 bases. This CDR3 has 11 residues. CDR3 region: CSTDRTGEAFF. The CDR3 region has the DNA TGCAGCACCGATCGGACAGGGGAAGCTTTCTTT.

This chain links TRBV6-5 with TRBJ1-3, with D hard to call. This CDR3 is built from 16 residues. V lost 0 bases, J lost 2 bases, and 11 bases lay in between. The germline V gene encodes CDR1 MNHEY and CDR2 SVGAGI. The DNA of the CDR3 is TGTGCCAGCAGTTACTCGATCGGGTCTGCTGGAAACACCATATATTTT. Translated, it gives CASSYSIGSAGNTIYF.

V is TRBV7-2 and J is TRBJ2-7; possibly TRBD1 for D (6 bases). The CDR3 contains 14 residues. Germline CDR1 and CDR2: SGHTA and FQGNSA. The ends were cut back, 5 bases at V and 5 bases at J, with 16 bases in the middle. CDR3 sequence reads: CASSPSGARNEQYF. CDR3 bases: TGTGCCAGCAGCCCCTCAGGGGCTAGGAACGAGCAGTACTTC.

The chain couples TRBV6-5 to TRBJ1-1; 9 nucleotides match TRBD1. Germline CDR1 reads MNHEY; CDR2 reads SVGAGI. The J segment lost 4 bases and the V segment lost 4 bases, leaving 7 bases of the junction unmatched. The CDR3 is made up of 15 amino acids. CDR3 sequence: CASSLSGQGTTEAFF. The DNA for the CDR3 is TGTGCCAGCAGTTTATCCGGACAGGGGACCACTGAAGCTTTCTTT.

The chain carries TRBV27 and TRBJ1-5, with D perhaps matching TRBD1 (6 bases). CDR1 is MNHEY and CDR2 is SMNVEV in the germline V gene (reference sequence). The V end lost 0 bases, the J end lost 5 bases, and 14 bases lay between the germline ends. The CDR3 runs to 16 residues. The CDR3 DNA follows: TGTGCCAGCAGTTTATCTTTCCAGGGGTTAGATCAGCCCCAGCATTTT. This gives the protein CASSLSFQGLDQPQHF.

This clone turned up a few times. The V and J genes are TRBV11-2 and TRBJ1-2; D is uncertain. The CDR3 extends over 14 amino acids. V shed 5 bases and J shed 8 bases, with 18 bases lying between them. Germline V CDR1 and CDR2: SGHAT, FQNNGV. The CDR3 loop is CASSPSSFQYGYTF. CDR3 in DNA: TGTGCCAGCAGCCCAAGTTCGTTTCAGTACGGCTACACCTTC.

Here the CDR3 reads CASRGHQGVRMAFF. The CDR3 region has the DNA TGTGCCAGCAGGGGACACCAGGGGGTGAGGATGGCTTTCTTT. The rearrangement joins TRBV25-1 to TRBJ1-1, with TRBD1 identical over 7 bases. V shed 6 bases, J shed 11 bases, and the junction held 15 bases outside the gene matches. The V gene's germline CDR1 is MGHDK and CDR2 SYGVNS. The CDR3 is made up of 14 amino acids.

The chain couples TRBV27 to TRBJ2-2; 13 bases line up with TRBD2. The CDR3 totals 18 residues. Per the germline V gene, CDR1 is MNHEY and CDR2 is SMNVEV (reference sequence). Trimming at V came to 3 bases and at J to 5 bases, leaving 9 bases not matched to a gene. This chain's CDR3 is CASSFRTSGGRGTGELFF. CDR3 bases: TGTGCCAGCAGTTTCAGGACTAGCGGGGGCCGAGGGACCGGGGAGCTGTTTTTT.

The chain uses TRBV28 and TRBJ1-1, with TRBD1 matching 7 bases. CDR1 and CDR2 (germline): MDHEN, SYDVKM. This CDR3 contains 17 residues. V lost 4 bases, J lost 0 bases, and 11 bases stayed unmatched. CDR3: CASSSTGVGTVNTEAFF. The CDR3 coding sequence is TGTGCCAGCAGTTCAACAGGGGTCGGAACCGTGAACACTGAAGCTTTCTTT.

The chain is built from TRBV10-3 and TRBJ1-5; 8 positions match TRBD1. CDR3 length equals 15 residues. Germline lookup yields CDR1 ENHRY and CDR2 SYGVKD. The trim removed 7 bases at V and 1 base at J, leaving 6 bases unmatched. CDR3 residues: CAIKAAGGSNQPQHF. CDR3 nucleotides: TGTGCCATCAAGGCGGCAGGGGGCAGCAATCAGCCCCAGCATTTT.

The chain links TRBV6-5 to TRBJ2-1; maybe TRBD2 (6 bases). The germline gives CDR1 MNHEY, CDR2 SVGAGI. The V end was cut by 7 bases, the J end by 4 bases, with 11 bases between. The CDR3 consists of 13 residues. In nucleotides, the CDR3 is TGTGCCAGCAACGCGGGGATGTACAATGAGCAGTTCTTC. This translates into CASNAGMYNEQFF.

This chain uses TRBV18 with TRBJ1-5; a possible D gene is TRBD1 (6 bases). CDR3 length: 14 amino acids. Germline V lookup: CDR1 KGHSH, CDR2 LQKENI. V dropped 4 bases and J dropped 6 bases, with 13 bases sitting between them. CDR3: CASSRKGVFQPQHF. CDR3 coding DNA: TGTGCCAGCTCACGAAAGGGGGTATTTCAGCCCCAGCATTTT.

The CDR3 here is CASSSSLGGPYGYTF. DNA of the CDR3: TGTGCCAGTAGTTCCTCTCTCGGGGGTCCCTATGGCTACACCTTC. V gene TRBV19 combines with J gene TRBJ1-2, with a possible D match to TRBD1 (5 bases). Between the trimmed V and J ends, which lost 5 bases and 4 bases, there was a span of 17 bases. CDR1 and CDR2 from the germline V gene are LNHDA and SQIVND (reference sequence). This CDR3 is 15 amino acids long.

This rearrangement joins TRBV6-1 to TRBJ1-6; D is uncertain. This CDR3 has 15 amino acids. Germline-derived CDR1 and CDR2 are MNHNS and SASEGT. Trimming stripped 3 bases from V and 7 bases from J, with 13 bases between. The CDR3 region has the DNA TGTGCCAGCAGTGATCTCGGAGGGAGGAATTCACCCCTCCACTTT. Translation gives CASSDLGGRNSPLHF.

This clone appeared a few times. The chain employs TRBV6-5 and TRBJ1-4; the D gene is possibly TRBD1 (5 bases). The CDR3 length is 13 residues. In germline, CDR1 is MNHEY, CDR2 SVGAGI. Trimming removed 6 bases from V and 8 bases from J, with 13 bases in between. CDR3 residues: CASRQPRTEKLFF. CDR3 in DNA: TGTGCCAGCAGACAACCCAGGACAGAAAAACTGTTTTTT.

The CDR3 bases are TGTGCCAGCAGCTTGGAGGAGGGGGCGAGATCACCCCTCCACTTT. It codes for CASSLEEGARSPLHF. The chain joins TRBV5-5 to TRBJ1-6; 7 bases fit TRBD1. Trimming took 0 bases from V and 10 from J; bases not matched to a gene: 7. This CDR3 has 15 amino acids. Germline V gives CDR1 SGHKS, CDR2 YYEKEE (reference sequence). The whole variable domain, filled in from reference TRBV5-5 and TRBJ1-6, reads DAGVTQSPTHLIKTRGQQVTLRCSPISGHKSVSWYQQVLGQGPQFIFQYYEKEERGRGNFPDRFSARQFPNYSSELNVNALLLGDSALYLCASSLEEGARSPLHFGNGTRLTVT.

The rearrangement joins TRBV4-1 to TRBJ2-2, with D possibly being TRBD2 (7 bases). There are 17 residues in the CDR3. The germline V gene encodes CDR1 MGHRA and CDR2 YSYEKL. V was pared by 6 bases and J by 2 bases, with 19 bases between. DNA of the CDR3: TGCGCCAGCAGTGAAGTTGGGCGGGGGCCTAACACCGGGGAGCTGTTTTTT. It is translated as CASSEVGRGPNTGELFF.

The chain joins TRBV9 to TRBJ2-5; the D gene is possibly TRBD2 (6 bases). This CDR3 comprises 16 residues. Deletions cut 4 bases from V and 2 bases from J, with 18 bases between. Germline V CDR1 and CDR2: SGDLS, YYNGEE. The CDR3 loop is CASSPTGRGRQETQYF. DNA of the CDR3: TGTGCCAGCAGCCCCACCGGACGGGGGAGACAAGAGACCCAGTACTTC. Full variable domain (rest looked up from reference TRBV9 and TRBJ2-5): DSGVTQTPKHLITATGQRVTLRCSPRSGDLSVYWYQQSLDQGLQFLIQYYNGEERAKGNILERFSAQQFPDLHSELNLSSLELGDSALYFCASSPTGRGRQETQYFGPGTRLLVL.

The chain combines TRBV18 with TRBJ2-2; 10 bases agree with TRBD1. The CDR3 is made up of 16 amino acids. The V gene end was trimmed by 2 bases and the J gene end by 5 bases; junction bases not matched to a gene: 5. Germline CDR1 and CDR2: KGHSH and LQKENI. The CDR3: CASSPSGQGITGELFF. Written as DNA, the CDR3 is TGTGCCAGCTCACCATCGGGACAGGGGATAACCGGGGAGCTGTTTTTT. Using reference TRBV18 and TRBJ2-2 for the parts outside the CDR3, the full variable domain is NAGVMQNPRHLVRRRGQEARLRCSPMKGHSHVYWYRQLPEEGLKFMVYLQKENIIDESGMPKERFSAEFPKEGPSILRIQQVVRGDSAAYFCASSPSGQGITGELFFGEGSRLTVL.